Listed here are 32 T cell receptor beta chains from one sample, sequenced in a study of T cell responses to AZD1222 COVID-19 vaccine. Sequencing used immunoSEQ multiplex PCR; TCRdb keeps in-frame clones, though not all of them. In the table there are about 150,000 clones, more than 85% of which are singletons. The material was peripheral blood, obtained 28 days after the second AZD1222 dose. The receptors shown here come from an adult who received the AZD1222 COVID-19 vaccine.

The chain combines TRBV18 with TRBJ2-3, with 10 positions matching TRBD1. Germline V gene sequence: CDR1 KGHSH, CDR2 LQKENI. The CDR3 sequence is 14 residues long. V was pared by 6 bases and J by 4 bases, with 4 bases of the junction left unmatched. CDR3 amino acids: CASSRGQGADTQYF. The CDR3 DNA follows: TGTGCCAGCTCTCGTGGACAGGGGGCAGATACGCAGTATTTT.

This chain links TRBV18 with TRBJ2-7; 7 nucleotides agree with TRBD1. Looked up from germline, CDR1 is KGHSH and CDR2 is LQKENI. The CDR3 covers 15 residues. The V segment lost 6 bases and the J segment 2 bases; nucleotides outside the gene matches: 10. The CDR3 DNA sequence: TGTGCCAGCTCGCGACCGGGACAGCGTACCTACGAGCAGTACTTC. Its translation: CASSRPGQRTYEQYF.

The chain carries TRBV12-3 or TRBV12-4 and TRBJ1-4; D gene uncertain. V lost 7 bases, J lost 8 bases, and 14 bases lay in between. This CDR3 contains 13 residues. Here the CDR3 reads CASMSAWKEKLFF. The CDR3, as DNA: TGTGCCAGCATGTCGGCCTGGAAGGAAAAACTGTTTTTT.

The table lists this clone with a count of one. The CDR3 protein is CASSQGGRGSSYNSPLHF. Written as DNA, the CDR3 is TGCGCCAGCAGCCAAGGCGGACGGGGGAGCTCCTATAATTCACCCCTCCACTTT. This sequence joins TRBV4-1 and TRBJ1-6; TRBD1 might be the D (5 bases). V was pared by 1 base and J by 0 bases, with 13 bases between. There are 18 residues in the CDR3. In germline, CDR1 is MGHRA, CDR2 YSYEKL.

The chain is built from TRBV9 and TRBJ2-3, with D maybe TRBD1 (5 bases). Germline lookup yields CDR1 SGDLS and CDR2 YYNGEE. The V end lost 0 bases, the J end lost 3 bases, and 20 bases lay between the germline ends. This CDR3 has 18 amino acids. CDR3 in amino acids: CASSVVPTVGAETDTQYF. DNA for the CDR3: TGTGCCAGCAGCGTAGTACCCACTGTAGGGGCTGAAACAGATACGCAGTATTTT.

J is TRBJ1-6 and V is TRBV10-3; D is perhaps TRBD1 (6 bases). Trimming pared 4 bases from V and 10 bases from J, leaving 14 bases between. Germline V gene sequence: CDR1 ENHRY, CDR2 SYGVKD. CDR3 length: 14 residues. CDR3 protein: CAISAGGAGSPLHF. In nucleotides, the CDR3 is TGTGCCATCAGTGCGGGGGGGGCTGGGTCACCCCTCCACTTT.

The V and J genes are TRBV11-3 and TRBJ2-2; D perhaps matches TRBD1 (5 bases). With 1 base removed from V and 3 bases from J, the gap between germline ends came to 12 bases. The CDR3 loop spans 16 amino acids. CDR1 and CDR2 (germline): SGHNT, YENEEA. The CDR3 spells CASSLGAGWDTGELFF. The CDR3 region has the DNA TGTGCCAGCAGCTTAGGGGCAGGGTGGGACACCGGGGAGCTGTTTTTT.

The chain combines TRBV19 with TRBJ2-2; D call uncertain. This CDR3 is 11 amino acids long. V lost 4 bases, J lost 6 bases, and 3 bases lay in between. Germline V gives CDR1 LNHDA, CDR2 SQIVND (reference sequence). Here the CDR3 reads CASSTPGELFF. The CDR3 DNA sequence: TGTGCCAGTAGTACCCCCGGGGAGCTGTTTTTT.

This chain connects TRBV11-3 to TRBJ2-7; D is uncertain. The V end lost 4 bases, the J end lost 6 bases, and 13 bases lay between the germline ends. The CDR3 is 13 amino acids. Germline V gene sequence: CDR1 SGHNT, CDR2 YENEEA. CDR3 bases: TGTGCCAGCAGCTCCGGACGGCTAGGCGAGCAGTACTTC. This translates into CASSSGRLGEQYF.

V usage is TRBV4-3 and J usage is TRBJ2-7; 14 bases fit TRBD2. The germline CDR1 and CDR2 sequences are LGHNA and YSLEER. The CDR3 is 15 amino acids. J lost 4 bases, V lost 3 bases, and 2 bases had no gene match. CDR3 sequence reads: CASSQTSGRAYEQYF. DNA of the CDR3: TGCGCCAGCAGCCAGACTAGCGGGAGGGCTTACGAGCAGTACTTC.

This clone appeared once. The chain has TRBV10-1 and TRBJ2-5; TRBD1 matches at 10 bases. CDR1 is WNHNN, CDR2 SYGVQD, per germline (reference sequence). V lost 3 bases to trimming and J lost 5 bases; unmatched junction nucleotides: 6. The CDR3 is 15 residues long. The CDR3 nucleotides read TGCGCCAGCAGTGATAGGGGACAGGGGTTGGAGACCCAGTACTTC. Its protein product is CASSDRGQGLETQYF.

This clone was picked up one time. The V call is TRBV27, the J call TRBJ1-4; TRBD1 aligns across 11 bases. With V trimmed by 4 bases and J by 7 bases, 2 bases remained unmatched. Germline CDR1 is MNHEY and CDR2 is SMNVEV (reference sequence). The CDR3 sequence is 14 residues long. The CDR3 spells CASSYGTGGEKLFF. In DNA, the CDR3 is TGTGCCAGCAGTTATGGGACAGGGGGTGAAAAACTGTTTTTT.

The rearrangement links TRBV28 to TRBJ1-2; D is ambiguous. The CDR3 covers 15 residues. Trimming cost V 5 bases and J 0 bases, with 13 bases left between them. Germline lookup yields CDR1 MDHEN and CDR2 SYDVKM. CDR3 nucleotides: TGTGCCAGCAGTACACCCCGGGAAGCTAACTATGGCTACACCTTC. Protein sequence: CASSTPREANYGYTF.

This chain uses TRBV6-2 or TRBV6-3 with TRBJ2-7; the match to TRBD1 covers 10 bases. CDR3 length: 14 amino acids. With 3 bases clipped from V and 9 bases from J, the junction kept 8 bases outside the gene matches. Germline loops: CDR1 MNHEY, CDR2 SVGEGT. For the CDR3, the DNA is TGTGCCAGCAGTTATTTAGCCGGACAGGGGGTGCAGTACTTC. Translated, it gives CASSYLAGQGVQYF.

The chain recombines TRBV9 with TRBJ2-1; maybe TRBD1 (7 bases). This CDR3 has 16 amino acids. Trimming took 0 bases from V and 6 from J, leaving 16 bases between them. The germline gives CDR1 SGDLS, CDR2 YYNGEE. This CDR3 is CASSVDPGGPGNEQFF. Written as DNA, the CDR3 is TGTGCCAGCAGCGTAGACCCAGGGGGGCCCGGCAATGAGCAGTTCTTC.

The J gene is TRBJ2-7, the V gene TRBV6-5; TRBD1 matches 12 bases. The length of the CDR3 is 15 residues. Germline V gene data show CDR1 as MNHEY and CDR2 as SVGAGI. Losses at the gene ends were 4 bases for V and 6 bases for J; bases not matched to a gene: 7. The CDR3 nucleotides are TGTGCCAGCAGTTTAACCGGGACAGGGGGCCGCGAGCAGTACTTC. It yields the protein CASSLTGTGGREQYF.

This chain links TRBV19 with TRBJ1-2; D not resolved. The germline V and J ends were trimmed by 5 bases and 4 bases, with 8 bases remaining between them. In germline, CDR1 is LNHDA, CDR2 SQIVND (reference sequence). The CDR3 has 12 amino acids. The CDR3 is CASSQYSYGYTF. CDR3 bases: TGTGCCAGTAGTCAATATAGCTATGGCTACACCTTC.

The chain links TRBV11-2 to TRBJ2-5, with D perhaps matching TRBD1 (5 bases). The ends were cut back, 3 bases at V and 0 bases at J, with 11 bases in the middle. Germline values: CDR1 SGHAT, CDR2 FQNNGV. This CDR3 spans 15 amino acids. CDR3 sequence: CASSLGPGHQETQYF. As DNA, the CDR3 is TGTGCCAGCAGCTTGGGGCCGGGTCACCAAGAGACCCAGTACTTC. The full variable domain, with the rest looked up from reference TRBV11-2 and TRBJ2-5, is EAGVAQSPRYKIIEKRQSVAFWCNPISGHATLYWYQQILGQGPKLLIQFQNNGVVDDSQLPKDRFSAERLKGVDSTLKIQPAKLEDSAVYLCASSLGPGHQETQYFGPGTRLLVL.

The chain links TRBV15 to TRBJ1-2; 9 nucleotides agree with TRBD1. Per the germline V gene, CDR1 is LNHNV and CDR2 is YYDKDF (reference sequence). The CDR3 is made up of 14 amino acids. V lost 1 base to trimming and J lost 4 bases; unmatched junction nucleotides: 1. CDR3 DNA sequence: TGTGCCACCAGCAGAGGGACAGGGGTCTATGGCTACACCTTC. This translates into CATSRGTGVYGYTF.

The chain couples TRBV27 to TRBJ1-2, with D uncertain. There are 15 residues in the CDR3. V was cut by 5 bases and J by 0 bases, with 13 bases left in between. The germline gives CDR1 MNHEY, CDR2 SMNVEV (reference sequence). CDR3 sequence: CASSPQGRANYGYTF. In DNA, the CDR3 is TGTGCCAGCAGTCCCCAAGGCCGAGCTAACTATGGCTACACCTTC.

V and J are TRBV10-1 and TRBJ2-1, with D perhaps being TRBD1 or TRBD2 (5 bases each). V lost 2 bases, J lost 2 bases, and 13 bases lay in between. The germline V gene encodes CDR1 WNHNN and CDR2 SYGVQD (reference sequence). This CDR3 has 16 amino acids. The CDR3 coding sequence is TGCGCCAGCAGTGAGGGGGGAGCGGAGACCTACAATGAGCAGTTCTTC. Its protein product is CASSEGGAETYNEQFF.

The gene calls are TRBV7-2 and TRBJ1-4, with D tentatively TRBD1 (5 bases). CDR1 and CDR2 from the germline V gene are SGHTA and FQGNSA. V was trimmed by 5 bases and J by 4 bases, leaving 11 bases between them. The CDR3 runs to 14 residues. The CDR3 sequence: CASSPDGGNEKLFF. In DNA form, the CDR3 reads TGTGCCAGCAGCCCGGATGGGGGTAATGAAAAACTGTTTTTT.

The chain couples TRBV4-1 to TRBJ2-2; a possible D gene is TRBD2 (5 bases). Germline V gives CDR1 MGHRA, CDR2 YSYEKL. The CDR3 covers 16 residues. The V gene lost 3 bases and the J gene lost 3 bases, with 14 bases spanning the gap. The CDR3 spells CASSHQLVSHTGELFF. CDR3 sequence (DNA): TGCGCCAGCAGCCACCAACTAGTTTCACACACCGGGGAGCTGTTTTTT.

This clone was counted between two and nine times. The chain recombines TRBV19 with TRBJ1-2; 10 bases line up with TRBD1. This CDR3 region has 15 residues. Germline CDR1 and CDR2: LNHDA and SQIVND (reference sequence). J lost 4 bases, V lost 3 bases, and 5 bases had no gene match. Here the CDR3 reads CASSIGTGEGYGYTF. CDR3 DNA sequence: TGTGCCAGTAGTATCGGGACAGGGGAGGGCTATGGCTACACCTTC.

The chain carries TRBV28 and TRBJ1-2; TRBD1 aligns across 9 bases. CDR3 length equals 14 residues. Germline V gene sequence: CDR1 MDHEN, CDR2 SYDVKM. Unmatched junction bases numbered 6, after V lost 6 bases and J lost 4 bases. The CDR3 bases are TGTGCCAGCAGCAGCGGACAGGGGCCCTATGGCTACACCTTC. Translating gives CASSSGQGPYGYTF.

The chain links TRBV28 to TRBJ1-2, with D hard to call. The CDR3 length is 14 residues. V was cut by 4 bases and J by 3 bases, with 12 bases left in between. Per the germline V gene, CDR1 is MDHEN and CDR2 is SYDVKM. This chain's CDR3 is CASSSQPGHYGYTF. The CDR3 DNA reads as TGTGCCAGCAGTTCCCAGCCGGGTCACTATGGCTACACCTTC.

The chain links TRBV6-5 to TRBJ1-5; TRBD1 is a possible D gene (5 bases). V was shortened by 6 bases and J by 0 bases, with 12 bases between the two germline ends. CDR3 length: 15 amino acids. The germline V gene encodes CDR1 MNHEY and CDR2 SVGAGI. The CDR3 DNA reads TGTGCCAGCAGGGGGGGGAGCAATAGCAATCAGCCCCAGCATTTT. This encodes CASRGGSNSNQPQHF.

CDR3 amino acids: CASSYSLAGSQETQYF. CDR3 bases: TGTGCCAGCAGTTACTCGCTAGCGGGATCGCAAGAGACCCAGTACTTC. The chain uses TRBV6-2 or TRBV6-3 and TRBJ2-5; TRBD2 matches at 9 bases. Germline V gives CDR1 MNHEY, CDR2 SVGEGT. This CDR3 is built from 16 residues. J was trimmed by 2 bases and V by 0 bases; bases with no gene match: 4.

V is TRBV4-3 and J is TRBJ2-3, with 14 bases that match TRBD2. The ends lost 0 bases at V and 5 bases at J; junction bases unmatched: 10. The CDR3 runs 19 residues. The germline CDR1 and CDR2 sequences are LGHNA and YSLEER. The CDR3: CASSQDTGGLAGARDTQYF. For the CDR3, the DNA is TGCGCCAGCAGCCAAGACACAGGGGGACTAGCGGGGGCGCGAGATACGCAGTATTTT.

The genes are TRBV7-3 and TRBJ2-3; unclear D gene. CDR1 and CDR2 from the germline V gene are SGHTA and FQGTGA. The V and J ends lost 6 bases and 3 bases respectively, with 10 bases between them. The CDR3 has 13 residues. The CDR3 DNA follows: TGTGCCAGCAGTATCCCTACGACAGATACGCAGTATTTT. Translation: CASSIPTTDTQYF.

This clone was counted once. CDR3 sequence: CASSLGTGSSYEQYF. The CDR3 DNA reads as TGTGCCAGCAGCTTAGGGACAGGGTCCTCCTACGAGCAGTACTTC. This rearrangement joins TRBV7-2 to TRBJ2-7; 8 bases are shared with TRBD1. Trimming removed 1 base from V and 0 bases from J; junction bases left unmatched: 2. The germline V gene encodes CDR1 SGHTA and CDR2 FQGNSA. The CDR3 has 15 amino acids.

The chain uses TRBV7-9 and TRBJ2-7, with unresolved D. The CDR3 totals 14 residues. The ends were cut back, 5 bases at V and 2 bases at J, with 13 bases in the middle. Germline V gene data show CDR1 as SEHNR and CDR2 as FQNEAQ (reference sequence). CDR3 nucleotide sequence: TGTGCCAGCAGCCTGGGTAGGAGACCCTACGAGCAGTACTTC. As protein: CASSLGRRPYEQYF.